Following are 8 T cell receptor beta chains from one sample sequenced in a study of tissue T cells after allogeneic stem cell transplantation (dated by TCRdb to about 2022). Receptors were amplified or captured by the immunoSEQ multiplex PCR assay. TCRdb stores this immuneACCESS table with in-frame sequences only. Part of the clones is absent; in the studies checked, under half of the shortfall reflects unresolved V genes, and no reason is known for the rest. A total of 1,500 to 2,000 clones appear in this sample, roughly 68% of them only once. The ten largest clones take up under 25% of the sample. Explained via the paper, the time point label denotes: human tissue collected at research (rapid) autopsy. The sample was tissue from the stomach, taken at autopsy. All receptors derive from a female donor of 60 years or more with lung cancer.

The chain links TRBV7-2 to TRBJ2-2; D gene ambiguous. Trimming cost V 5 bases and J 0 bases, with 13 bases left between them. Per the germline V gene, CDR1 is SGHTA and CDR2 is FQGNSA. The CDR3 sequence is 16 residues long. CDR3 in amino acids: CASSLGRIANTGELFF. CDR3 in DNA: TGTGCCAGCAGCCTCGGACGGATTGCGAACACCGGGGAGCTGTTTTTT.

This chain links TRBV11-2 with TRBJ2-1; 11 nucleotides line up with TRBD2. The V segment lost 7 bases and the J segment 6 bases; nucleotides outside the gene matches: 5. Germline values: CDR1 SGHAT, CDR2 FQNNGV. The CDR3 extends over 14 amino acids. The CDR3 nucleotides are TGTGCCAGCACCGATGGACTAGCGGGCAATGAGCAGTTCTTC. It specifies CASTDGLAGNEQFF. The whole variable domain, remainder taken from reference TRBV11-2 and TRBJ2-1, is EAGVAQSPRYKIIEKRQSVAFWCNPISGHATLYWYQQILGQGPKLLIQFQNNGVVDDSQLPKDRFSAERLKGVDSTLKIQPAKLEDSAVYLCASTDGLAGNEQFFGPGTRLTVL.

This clone has more than one count but fewer than ten. The chain is built from TRBV7-3 and TRBJ2-3; D is unclear. The CDR3 is made up of 13 amino acids. CDR1 is SGHTA and CDR2 is FQGTGA in the germline V gene. Trimming left V 1 base short and J 6 bases short, with 8 bases between. In nucleotides, the CDR3 is TGTGCCAGCAGCTTAATCCCCACGGATACGCAGTATTTT. This encodes CASSLIPTDTQYF.

The rearrangement links TRBV7-3 to TRBJ2-6; 12 nucleotides line up with TRBD2. V lost 4 bases and J lost 1; bases outside the gene matches: 17. The length of the CDR3 is 22 residues. The germline gives CDR1 SGHTA, CDR2 FQGTGA. The CDR3 reads CASSSRGPKTSGSLSGANVLTF. The CDR3 DNA is TGTGCCAGCAGCTCCCGGGGCCCAAAGACTAGCGGGAGTTTGTCTGGGGCCAACGTCCTGACTTTC. Supplemented by reference TRBV7-3 and TRBJ2-6, the full variable domain reads GAGVSQTPSNKVTEKGKYVELRCDPISGHTALYWYRQSLGQGPEFLIYFQGTGAADDSGLPNDRFFAVRPEGSVSTLKIQRTERGDSAVYLCASSSRGPKTSGSLSGANVLTFGAGSRLTVL.

J is TRBJ1-1 and V is TRBV5-6; 8 bases fit TRBD1. Looked up from germline, CDR1 is SGHDT and CDR2 is YYEEEE. Trimming took 4 bases from V and 2 from J; bases not matched to a gene: 13. The CDR3 is 17 residues long. The CDR3 region is CASSRWRQGARNTEAFF. In nucleotides, the CDR3 is TGTGCCAGCAGCCGTTGGAGGCAGGGGGCCAGAAACACTGAAGCTTTCTTT. The whole variable domain, filled in from reference TRBV5-6 and TRBJ1-1, reads DAGVTQSPTHLIKTRGQQVTLRCSPKSGHDTVSWYQQALGQGPQFIFQYYEEEERQRGNFPDRFSGHQFPNYSSELNVNALLLGDSALYLCASSRWRQGARNTEAFFGQGTRLTVV.

This chain joins TRBV6-5 and TRBJ2-6; TRBD2 might be the D (5 bases). CDR1 is MNHEY, CDR2 SVGAGI, per germline. V was clipped by 4 bases and J by 0 bases, with 7 bases between them. This CDR3 has 15 residues. CDR3 bases: TGTGCCAGCAGTTCGGGATCCTCTGGGGCCAACGTCCTGACTTTC. Encoded protein: CASSSGSSGANVLTF.

This sequence joins TRBV3-1 (or the pseudogene TRBV3-2) and TRBJ2-3; 7 nucleotides agree with TRBD1. CDR1 is LGHDT, CDR2 YNNKEL, per germline (reference sequence). The CDR3 runs to 14 residues. V lost 8 bases and J lost 5; bases outside the gene matches: 10. The CDR3 region is CASSPYRGIDTQYF. DNA for the CDR3: TGTGCCAGCTCCCCTTACAGGGGCATAGATACGCAGTATTTT.

This rearrangement joins TRBV7-8 to TRBJ2-1; maybe TRBD1 (6 bases). CDR3 length: 14 amino acids. The germline V gene has CDR1 SGHVS and CDR2 FQNEAQ. The V end lost 4 bases, the J end lost 8 bases, and 15 bases lay between the germline ends. CDR3 residues: CASSSFPPGDEQFF. DNA of the CDR3: TGTGCCAGCAGCTCCTTCCCTCCAGGGGATGAGCAGTTCTTC.